Below are 20 T cell receptor beta chains sequenced from a single sample in a study of B cell selection in AIRE deficiency. Clones were sequenced by immunoSEQ multiplex PCR, and TCRdb holds only the in-frame ones, with some missing. The sample comprises over 20,000 clones, almost 97% of which are singletons, and roughly 0.29% rests with the top ten. Conventional CD4 T cells were sorted as CD4+CD127+ cells. The sequencing sample was made of conventional CD4+ T cells sorted from PBMCs. These receptors were collected from a human donor with AIRE deficiency.

CDR3 residues: CASSLFTGGGEAFF. For the CDR3, the DNA is TGTGCCAGCAGCTTATTTACAGGGGGTGGTGAAGCTTTCTTT. The chain uses TRBV11-3 and TRBJ1-1; TRBD1 agrees at 8 bases. The germline gives CDR1 SGHNT, CDR2 YENEEA. J was trimmed by 7 bases and V by 2 bases; bases with no gene match: 6. CDR3 length: 14 residues.

This clone showed up just once. The chain carries TRBV7-8 and TRBJ2-1, with D possibly being TRBD1 (6 bases). The V end was cut by 5 bases, the J end by 8 bases, with 16 bases between. In germline, CDR1 is SGHVS, CDR2 FQNEAQ. This CDR3 region has 14 residues. The CDR3 region has the DNA TGTGCCAGCAGCCCCAGGGGCAAGAGCGATGAGCAGTTCTTC. Amino acid sequence: CASSPRGKSDEQFF.

The chain carries TRBV25-1 and TRBJ1-2; no definite D call. This CDR3 is built from 13 residues. Germline values: CDR1 MGHDK, CDR2 SYGVNS. V was trimmed by 6 bases and J by 13 bases, leaving 21 bases between them. The CDR3 loop is CASREPVDMAFTF. CDR3 in DNA: TGTGCCAGCAGGGAGCCCGTGGATATGGCTTTCACCTTC.

This chain links TRBV19 with TRBJ2-3, with 8 nucleotides matching TRBD1. Germline V gene sequence: CDR1 LNHDA, CDR2 SQIVND (reference sequence). Losses at the gene ends were 3 bases for V and 3 bases for J; bases not matched to a gene: 5. The CDR3 has 15 amino acids. The DNA for the CDR3 is TGTGCCAGTAGTATTCTGGACAGGGAAACAGATACGCAGTATTTT. This gives the protein CASSILDRETDTQYF.

The V gene is TRBV4-3, the J gene TRBJ2-7, with no clear D. CDR3 length equals 15 residues. Germline V gene data show CDR1 as LGHNA and CDR2 as YSLEER. V was pared by 0 bases and J by 1 base, with 10 bases between. The DNA for the CDR3 is TGCGCCAGCAGCCAAGAAGCCGTCCTTTCCTACGAGCAGTACTTC. Protein: CASSQEAVLSYEQYF.

This clone was seen once. J is TRBJ2-5 and V is TRBV27; D may be TRBD2 (6 bases). The CDR3 is made up of 16 amino acids. The germline V gene encodes CDR1 MNHEY and CDR2 SMNVEV (reference sequence). Trimming left V 4 bases short and J 5 bases short, with 20 bases between. CDR3 protein: CASSWGSFGGMETQYF. The CDR3 nucleotides read TGTGCCAGCAGTTGGGGCTCCTTCGGCGGGATGGAGACCCAGTACTTC.

The table lists this clone with a few counts. The chain links TRBV7-3 to TRBJ2-6; TRBD2 might be the D (5 bases). V lost 4 bases and J lost 11, with 12 bases in between. This CDR3 region has 13 residues. The germline CDR1 and CDR2 sequences are SGHTA and FQGTGA. The CDR3 nucleotides are TGTGCCAGCAGCTCCGGGATCTCCCACGTCCTGACTTTC. This encodes CASSSGISHVLTF.

The chain couples TRBV28 to TRBJ1-2; TRBD1 aligns across 8 bases. The CDR3 has 12 residues. V shed 10 bases and J 9 bases; nucleotides not matched to a gene: 10. Germline V gives CDR1 MDHEN, CDR2 SYDVKM. CDR3 sequence reads: CATNNRGSSYTF. The CDR3 bases are TGTGCCACCAACAACAGGGGGTCGAGCTACACCTTC.

The chain is built from TRBV7-3 and TRBJ2-7; D not certain. Between the trimmed V and J ends, which lost 1 base and 6 bases, there was a span of 16 bases. This CDR3 comprises 15 residues. Germline CDR1 reads SGHTA; CDR2 reads FQGTGA. Here the CDR3 DNA reads TGTGCCAGCAGCTTAAAGTCCGCCCAAGGCATCGAGCAGTACTTC. Its translation: CASSLKSAQGIEQYF.

The chain's CDR3 is CASSLGRTSRTGELFF. The DNA of the CDR3 is TGTGCCAGCAGCCTAGGTCGGACTAGCAGAACCGGGGAGCTGTTTTTT. The chain has TRBV7-2 and TRBJ2-2; 8 bases are a match to TRBD2. V lost 5 bases to trimming and J lost 5 bases; unmatched junction nucleotides: 10. The CDR3 has 16 residues. From germline, CDR1 is SGHTA and CDR2 FQGNSA.

The gene calls are TRBV7-3 and TRBJ2-2; 12 positions agree with TRBD2. This CDR3 has 19 residues. Germline V CDR1 and CDR2: SGHTA, FQGTGA. J gave up 9 bases and V 2 bases, and 16 bases lay outside the gene matches. CDR3 loop: CASSLYGSASGRALRELFF. The CDR3 nucleotides are TGTGCCAGCAGCTTATACGGCAGTGCTAGCGGGAGGGCCCTCCGGGAGCTGTTTTTT.

The chain is built from TRBV6-6 and TRBJ2-6; 8 positions agree with TRBD1. The V and J ends lost 7 bases and 3 bases, in that order; junction bases with no gene match: 5. CDR1 and CDR2 (germline): MNHNY, SVGAGI (reference sequence). CDR3 length: 15 amino acids. The CDR3 is CASMQQGVGANVLTF. The CDR3 coding sequence is TGTGCCAGCATGCAACAGGGGGTTGGGGCCAACGTCCTGACTTTC.

The V gene is TRBV11-2, the J gene TRBJ2-6; perhaps TRBD2 as D (5 bases). The CDR3 consists of 14 residues. The germline gives CDR1 SGHAT, CDR2 FQNNGV. Trimming cost V 3 bases and J 2 bases, with 5 bases left between them. The CDR3 region has the DNA TGTGCCAGCAGCTTGAGGGCTGGGGCCAACGTCCTGACTTTC. As protein: CASSLRAGANVLTF.

The chain carries TRBV5-6 and TRBJ2-5; 8 nucleotides agree with TRBD2. The CDR3 totals 14 residues. The V segment lost 4 bases and the J segment 4 bases; nucleotides outside the gene matches: 6. Germline CDR1 SGHDT, CDR2 YYEEEE. The CDR3 DNA follows: TGTGCCAGCAGCAACCCCGCGGGGGGAGAGACCCAGTACTTC. Its translation: CASSNPAGGETQYF.

In DNA form, the CDR3 reads TGTGCCAGCAGTTCCGGCCACAGGACAGAGCAGTACTTC. Translated, it gives CASSSGHRTEQYF. The rearrangement uses TRBV6-6 and TRBJ2-7, with D perhaps TRBD1 (5 bases). V lost 4 bases and J 7 bases, leaving 14 bases between the germline ends. The CDR3 is 13 amino acids. Germline V gene lookup returns CDR1 MNHNY and CDR2 SVGAGI (reference sequence).

The chain employs TRBV15 and TRBJ2-2; D might be TRBD1 (6 bases). V lost 1 base and J 7 bases, leaving 16 bases between the germline ends. In germline, CDR1 is LNHNV, CDR2 YYDKDF (reference sequence). The CDR3 runs 16 residues. The CDR3 sequence: CATSRGSSGAHGELFF. The CDR3 DNA reads TGTGCCACCAGCAGAGGTTCGTCAGGGGCGCACGGGGAGCTGTTTTTT.

The rearrangement links TRBV30 to TRBJ1-6; D remains ambiguous. In germline, CDR1 is GTSNPN, CDR2 SVGIG (reference sequence). Trimming cost V 2 bases and J 3 bases, with 11 bases left between them. The CDR3 is 15 residues long. The CDR3 reads CAWSTLDFYNSPLHF. CDR3 DNA sequence: TGTGCCTGGAGTACCTTGGACTTCTATAATTCACCCCTCCACTTT. Complete variable domain (other parts from reference TRBV30 and TRBJ1-6): SQTIHQWPATLVQPVGSPLSLECTVEGTSNPNLYWYRQAAGRGLQLLFYSVGIGQISSEVPQNLSASRPQDRQFILSSKKLLLSDSGFYLCAWSTLDFYNSPLHFGNGTRLTVT.

On this clone itself: At one end the junction does not follow the germline gene, possibly because of a read error. Other nucleotide sequences in the sample specify the same CDR3. This sequence joins TRBV15 and TRBJ1-3; D uncertain. Germline V gene lookup returns CDR1 LNHNV and CDR2 YYDKDF (reference sequence). This CDR3 has 15 amino acids. The CDR3 here is CATSRAGVTGNTIYF. CDR3 in DNA: TGTGCCACCAGCAGAGCTGGGGTAACTGGAAACACTATATATTTT.

V usage is TRBV18 and J usage is TRBJ1-3; no clear D gene. Germline CDR1 and CDR2: KGHSH and LQKENI. Trimming removed 2 bases at V and 8 bases at J, with 16 bases between. The CDR3 has 15 amino acids. CDR3 sequence (DNA): TGTGCCAGCTCACCATTTCGAAATATCGGGGACACCATATATTTT. Residues: CASSPFRNIGDTIYF. Complete variable domain (other parts from reference TRBV18 and TRBJ1-3): NAGVMQNPRHLVRRRGQEARLRCSPMKGHSHVYWYRQLPEEGLKFMVYLQKENIIDESGMPKERFSAEFPKEGPSILRIQQVVRGDSAAYFCASSPFRNIGDTIYFGEGSWLTVV.

This chain links TRBV11-1 with TRBJ2-7; 11 positions agree with TRBD2. V shed 0 bases and J 2 bases; nucleotides not matched to a gene: 6. The CDR3 contains 17 residues. Germline CDR1 and CDR2: SGHAT and FQDESV (reference sequence). Written as DNA, the CDR3 is TGTGCCAGCAGCTTAGCACCGGGACTAGCGGTCCCCTACGAGCAGTACTTC. Its protein is CASSLAPGLAVPYEQYF. Using reference TRBV11-1 and TRBJ2-7 for the parts outside the CDR3, the full variable domain is EAEVAQSPRYKITEKSQAVAFWCDPISGHATLYWYRQILGQGPELLVQFQDESVVDDSQLPKDRFSAERLKGVDSTLKIQPAELGDSAMYLCASSLAPGLAVPYEQYFGPGTRLTVT.